Below, 32 T cell receptor beta chains from the same sample are listed, as sequenced in a study of T-cell reconstitution after alpha-beta-depleted transplantation in children. Preparation of the TCRbeta library used unique molecular identifiers. Via MiXCR, TCRdb re-called the PCR reads, giving one row per CDR3 protein. The repertoire holds 90,000 to 130,000 distinct CDR3 sequences, with approximately 10% as singletons. Source: PBMCs, taken before TCRalphabeta/CD19-depleted stem cell transplant. These receptor sequences come from a boy aged 2 to 9 with acute lymphoblastic leukemia, due to receive a stem cell transplant.

The V gene is TRBV4-1, the J gene TRBJ2-5; D uncertain. Germline assignment: CDR1 MGHRA and CDR2 YSYEKL. This CDR3 has 15 residues. Trimming left V 4 bases short and J 1 base short, with 13 bases between. The CDR3 protein is CASSLYETSQETQYF. The CDR3 nucleotides are TGCGCCAGCAGCCTTTATGAGACTTCCCAAGAGACCCAGTACTTC.

This clonotype was counted many times. This chain links TRBV10-3 with TRBJ2-3, with 9 bases fitting TRBD2. J was trimmed by 5 bases and V by 4 bases; bases with no gene match: 7. The CDR3 is 15 residues long. In germline, CDR1 is ENHRY, CDR2 SYGVKD. The CDR3 DNA reads TGTGCCATCAGTGTCTCGGCGGGAGGGATAGATACGCAGTATTTT. It translates to CAISVSAGGIDTQYF.

The CDR3 region has the DNA TGTGCCAGCAGCACCGGGACAGGGGGCGCTATCTATGGCTACACCTTC. Amino acids: CASSTGTGGAIYGYTF. The genes are TRBV5-6 and TRBJ1-2, with 12 nucleotides matching TRBD1. The germline gives CDR1 SGHDT, CDR2 YYEEEE. V lost 4 bases to trimming and J lost 4 bases; unmatched junction nucleotides: 8. The CDR3 covers 16 residues.

The sample holds a few counts of this clonotype. The V call is TRBV20-1, the J call TRBJ2-7; TRBD1 might be the D (5 bases). The V end lost 7 bases, the J end lost 3 bases, and 16 bases lay between the germline ends. Germline-derived CDR1 and CDR2 are DFQATT and SNEGSKA (reference sequence). The CDR3 runs to 13 residues. The CDR3 protein is CSVSVGDYYEQYF. For the CDR3, the DNA is TGCAGTGTCTCCGTAGGGGATTACTACGAGCAGTACTTC.

V gene TRBV25-1 combines with J gene TRBJ2-2, with D perhaps matching TRBD2 (5 bases). The V gene lost 7 bases and the J gene lost 6 bases, with 15 bases spanning the gap. The germline V gene has CDR1 MGHDK and CDR2 SYGVNS. The CDR3 totals 14 residues. The CDR3 DNA is TGTGCCAGCACCTCCGGGGTGGGCGCCGGGGAGCTGTTTTTT. It codes for CASTSGVGAGELFF.

This clonotype turned up a few times. This sequence joins TRBV20-1 and TRBJ2-1; TRBD2 aligns across 9 bases. The germline V gene encodes CDR1 DFQATT and CDR2 SNEGSKA (reference sequence). The CDR3 is 12 residues long. The V and J ends lost 6 bases and 6 bases, in that order; junction bases with no gene match: 3. The DNA of the CDR3 is TGCAGTGCGATAGCGGGAGCCAATGAGCAGTTCTTC. It is translated as CSAIAGANEQFF.

V and J are TRBV6-5 and TRBJ2-7; TRBD2 matches at 7 bases. Trimming took 2 bases from V and 3 from J; bases not matched to a gene: 1. CDR3 length equals 13 residues. CDR1 MNHEY and CDR2 SVGAGI come from the germline V gene. The CDR3: CASSYASGYEQYF. The CDR3 nucleotides are TGTGCCAGCAGTTACGCTAGCGGCTACGAGCAGTACTTC.

This clonotype was observed at least ten times. The chain couples TRBV5-1 to TRBJ2-7; 7 bases fit TRBD2. Germline CDR1 is SGHRS and CDR2 is YFSETQ. This CDR3 has 13 residues. The V and J ends lost 5 bases and 9 bases, in that order; junction bases with no gene match: 11. CDR3: CASRLPGGPVQYF. Written as DNA, the CDR3 is TGCGCCAGCAGGTTGCCGGGAGGCCCGGTGCAGTACTTC.

This clonotype was picked up a small number of times. The chain has TRBV27 and TRBJ2-5, with D possibly matching TRBD2 (5 bases). The CDR3 runs 13 residues. The germline gives CDR1 MNHEY, CDR2 SMNVEV (reference sequence). V shed 6 bases and J shed 5 bases, with 13 bases lying between them. CDR3 coding DNA: TGTGCCAGCAGGCGGACTGCCCGGGAGACCCAGTACTTC. Amino acid sequence: CASRRTARETQYF.

This clonotype was counted between two and nine times. The chain joins TRBV11-1 to TRBJ1-6, with D possibly matching TRBD1 (6 bases). The CDR3 length is 19 residues. With 4 bases removed from V and 0 bases from J, the gap between germline ends came to 19 bases. The V gene's germline CDR1 is SGHAT and CDR2 FQDESV (reference sequence). CDR3 nucleotide sequence: TGTGCCAGCAGCTCCGCGGCGGCTGGGGGCAGCTCCTATAATTCACCCCTCCACTTT. Amino acids: CASSSAAAGGSSYNSPLHF.

This clonotype was counted only a few times. The CDR3 loop reads CASSPDRGGGYGYTF. The CDR3 nucleotides are TGTGCCAGCAGTCCGGACAGGGGGGGTGGCTATGGCTACACCTTC. This rearrangement joins TRBV27 to TRBJ1-2, with 10 bases fitting TRBD1. Germline lookup yields CDR1 MNHEY and CDR2 SMNVEV (reference sequence). Germline trimming cut 5 bases from V and 4 bases from J; bases unmatched to any gene: 7. This CDR3 spans 15 amino acids.

This clonotype was observed at least ten times. The rearrangement links TRBV18 to TRBJ2-5; 7 bases line up with TRBD2. The CDR3 sequence is 14 residues long. J was trimmed by 3 bases and V by 3 bases; bases with no gene match: 4. Germline lookup yields CDR1 KGHSH and CDR2 LQKENI. The chain's CDR3 is CASSPASGEETQYF. The CDR3 bases are TGTGCCAGCTCACCGGCTAGCGGAGAAGAGACCCAGTACTTC.

A few counts support this clonotype. This chain links TRBV5-1 with TRBJ2-1; 8 bases line up with TRBD2. The CDR3 loop spans 15 amino acids. Trimming took 4 bases from V and 8 from J; bases not matched to a gene: 11. CDR1 is SGHRS, CDR2 YFSETQ, per germline. The CDR3 nucleotides are TGCGCCAGCAGCACCAAAAACGGGAGGGCCCATGAGCAGTTCTTC. Amino acids: CASSTKNGRAHEQFF. Combining the CDR3 with reference TRBV5-1 and TRBJ2-1 gives the whole variable domain KAGVTQTPRYLIKTRGQQVTLSCSPISGHRSVSWYQQTPGQGLQFLFEYFSETQRNKGNFPGRFSGRQFSNSRSEMNVSTLELGDSALYLCASSTKNGRAHEQFFGPGTRLTVL.

This clonotype was detected a few times. The chain recombines TRBV18 with TRBJ2-7; D is possibly TRBD1 (5 bases). Germline V gives CDR1 KGHSH, CDR2 LQKENI. The CDR3 runs to 15 residues. Trimming took off 4 bases at V and 3 bases at J, with 16 bases between the two ends. CDR3 in DNA: TGTGCCAGCTCACTCTCAATCGGACATAACTACGAGCAGTACTTC. Encoded protein: CASSLSIGHNYEQYF.

Many counts were recorded for this clonotype. The chain recombines TRBV20-1 with TRBJ2-3, with D maybe TRBD2 (6 bases). Trimming removed 6 bases from V and 6 bases from J, with 19 bases in between. Looked up from germline, CDR1 is DFQATT and CDR2 is SNEGSKA (reference sequence). The CDR3 is made up of 14 amino acids. The CDR3 DNA is TGCAGTGCCAGGAGGGTACCTGGTGCGGATACGCAGTATTTT. This translates into CSARRVPGADTQYF.

The chain recombines TRBV5-1 with TRBJ1-1; perhaps TRBD1 as D (5 bases). Germline V CDR1 and CDR2: SGHRS, YFSETQ. The CDR3 sequence is 13 residues long. The V end lost 1 base, the J end lost 7 bases, and 11 bases lay between the germline ends. CDR3 region: CASSLRGRNEAFF. The CDR3 bases are TGCGCCAGCAGCTTGAGGGGCAGGAATGAAGCTTTCTTT.

Points on this clonotype: This could be a read error, since a much larger clone is one nucleotide away. No conserved phenylalanine or tryptophan ends this CDR3, so it is likely a read error. The rearrangement joins TRBV11-1 to TRBJ2-7, with 10 bases aligning to TRBD1. Germline V gives CDR1 SGHAT, CDR2 FQDESV (reference sequence). The J segment lost 1 base and the V segment lost 1 base, leaving 10 bases of the junction unmatched. This CDR3 region has 18 residues. CDR3 nucleotide sequence: TGTGCCAGCAGCTTAGGGGGGACAGGGGCCCTTTTTTCCTACGAGCAGTACTAC. As protein: CASSLGGTGALFSYEQYY.

The V call is TRBV5-6, the J call TRBJ2-1, with 7 bases identical to TRBD1. Germline V lookup: CDR1 SGHDT, CDR2 YYEEEE. V dropped 2 bases and J dropped 4; count of bases not matched to a gene: 6. There are 15 residues in the CDR3. The CDR3 DNA is TGTGCCAGCAGCTTAAGACAGGGAGTGTACAATGAGCAGTTCTTC. Amino acid sequence: CASSLRQGVYNEQFF.

Ten or more counts support this clonotype. V is TRBV12-3 or TRBV12-4 and J is TRBJ2-2, with D tentatively TRBD1 or TRBD2 (7 bases each). The CDR3 spans 14 residues. With 2 bases removed from V and 7 bases from J, the gap between germline ends came to 11 bases. CDR3 residues: CASSLPGGDGELFF. CDR3 coding DNA: TGTGCCAGCAGTTTACCAGGGGGGGACGGGGAGCTGTTTTTT.

The chain couples TRBV12-3 or TRBV12-4 to TRBJ2-3; D unclear. V was cut by 5 bases and J by 6 bases, with 12 bases left in between. The CDR3 has 13 residues. CDR3 amino acids: CASSARQSDTQYF. CDR3 bases: TGTGCCAGCAGTGCCAGGCAGTCGGATACGCAGTATTTT.

This clonotype was detected a few times. J is TRBJ2-7 and V is TRBV29-1; 7 bases are shared with TRBD2. Trimming cost V 3 bases and J 7 bases; bases outside gene matches: 3. The CDR3 is 11 residues long. Germline CDR1 reads SQVTM; CDR2 reads ANQGSEA. Written as DNA, the CDR3 is TGCAGCGTTGAGGGCGGGAGTGAGCAGTACTTC. This sequence encodes CSVEGGSEQYF.

The chain employs TRBV10-2 and TRBJ1-1; D remains unclear. The V and J ends lost 11 bases and 1 base respectively, with 17 bases between them. Germline values: CDR1 WSHSY, CDR2 SAAADI. This CDR3 region has 14 residues. The CDR3 region has the DNA TGCGCCGGTGCTCCTGGCAGCGCGAACACTGAAGCTTTCTTT. The encoded protein is CAGAPGSANTEAFF.

This clonotype was seen many times. The rearrangement links TRBV5-1 to TRBJ2-3; D is unresolved. CDR1 and CDR2 from the germline V gene are SGHRS and YFSETQ. Trimming left V 5 bases short and J 0 bases short, with 10 bases between. CDR3 length: 14 amino acids. The CDR3 reads CASSPDSSTDTQYF. CDR3 in DNA: TGCGCCAGCAGTCCTGACTCTAGCACAGATACGCAGTATTTT.

This clonotype was detected ten times or more. The CDR3 DNA sequence: TGTGCCAGCATCGAGTGGGGGCTTGGTGAAAAACTGTTTTTT. It yields the protein CASIEWGLGEKLFF. This rearrangement joins TRBV12-3 or TRBV12-4 to TRBJ1-4; D is possibly TRBD1 (6 bases). Trimming cost V 7 bases and J 7 bases, with 16 bases left between them. The CDR3 has 14 residues.

CDR3 coding DNA: TGTGCCAGCAGTTACGCACCGGGACAGGGTTTTCCCGTAAATGAAAAACTGTTTTTT. Translation gives CASSYAPGQGFPVNEKLFF. This sequence joins TRBV6-5 and TRBJ1-4, with 9 bases matching TRBD1. The CDR3 consists of 19 residues. With V trimmed by 2 bases and J by 5 bases, 15 bases remained unmatched. Germline V gene lookup returns CDR1 MNHEY and CDR2 SVGAGI.

This clonotype was observed a handful of times. The chain employs TRBV5-1 and TRBJ2-5; 7 bases are a match to TRBD1. The germline gives CDR1 SGHRS, CDR2 YFSETQ. The CDR3 runs 15 residues. Unmatched junction bases numbered 11, after V lost 4 bases and J lost 5 bases. The CDR3 sequence: CASSPQTGRGETQYF. Here the CDR3 DNA reads TGCGCCAGCAGCCCGCAGACAGGGCGAGGGGAGACCCAGTACTTC.

The rearrangement joins TRBV9 to TRBJ1-3; D is unclear. Germline loops: CDR1 SGDLS, CDR2 YYNGEE. The CDR3 has 16 residues. Trimming took off 0 bases at V and 0 bases at J, with 10 bases between the two ends. The CDR3 protein is CASSVVPGLSGNTIYF. The DNA of the CDR3 is TGTGCCAGCAGCGTAGTTCCGGGCCTCTCTGGAAACACCATATATTTT. The whole variable domain, remainder taken from reference TRBV9 and TRBJ1-3, is DSGVTQTPKHLITATGQRVTLRCSPRSGDLSVYWYQQSLDQGLQFLIQYYNGEERAKGNILERFSAQQFPDLHSELNLSSLELGDSALYFCASSVVPGLSGNTIYFGEGSWLTVV.

V and J are TRBV10-2 and TRBJ1-6; D is uncertain. Trimming pared 7 bases from V and 1 base from J, leaving 11 bases between. Germline V gene data show CDR1 as WSHSY and CDR2 as SAAADI. The CDR3 spans 15 residues. CDR3 region: CASKSSGSYNSPLHF. CDR3 bases: TGCGCCAGCAAATCGTCCGGTTCCTATAATTCACCCCTCCACTTT.

This clonotype was counted only a few times. V is TRBV2 and J is TRBJ2-2; D unclear. V lost 6 bases and J 4 bases, leaving 9 bases between the germline ends. This CDR3 region has 13 residues. Germline assignment: CDR1 SNHLY and CDR2 FYNNEI. The CDR3: CASRAGSTGELFF. As DNA, the CDR3 is TGTGCCAGCAGGGCAGGTTCCACCGGGGAGCTGTTTTTT.

This clonotype was picked up a small number of times. The chain has TRBV12-3 or TRBV12-4 and TRBJ2-7, with TRBD2 identical over 12 bases. The CDR3 has 15 residues. The V gene end was trimmed by 1 base and the J gene end by 5 bases; junction bases not matched to a gene: 3. CDR3 sequence reads: CASSLGTSGNHEQYF. The CDR3 bases are TGTGCCAGCAGTTTAGGGACTAGCGGGAACCACGAGCAGTACTTC.

The chain is built from TRBV5-1 and TRBJ2-7; 8 nucleotides line up with TRBD2. The V gene's germline CDR1 is SGHRS and CDR2 YFSETQ. The CDR3 spans 15 residues. The trim removed 4 bases at V and 6 bases at J, leaving 12 bases unmatched. CDR3 coding DNA: TGCGCCAGCAGCATGTGGGATAGCGGGATAGGCGAGCAGTACTTC. This codes for CASSMWDSGIGEQYF. Using reference TRBV5-1 and TRBJ2-7 for the parts outside the CDR3, the full variable domain is KAGVTQTPRYLIKTRGQQVTLSCSPISGHRSVSWYQQTPGQGLQFLFEYFSETQRNKGNFPGRFSGRQFSNSRSEMNVSTLELGDSALYLCASSMWDSGIGEQYFGPGTRLTVT.

CDR3: CASRPTSEPLYEQYF. In DNA, the CDR3 is TGTGCCAGCAGGCCCACTAGCGAACCCCTTTACGAGCAGTACTTC. V is TRBV28 and J is TRBJ2-7, with 7 bases lining up with TRBD2. The trim removed 6 bases at V and 4 bases at J, leaving 12 bases unmatched. Germline CDR1 is MDHEN and CDR2 is SYDVKM. The CDR3 spans 15 residues.